The 9 T cell receptor beta chains below were found in one sample sequenced in a study of PD-1 blockade in classical Hodgkin lymphoma. Time point here: cycle 4 day 1 (C4D1), after 5 to 7 weeks of nivolumab. All patients experienced relapse after autologous stem cell transplantation, and brentuximab vedotin exposure was variable. TCRdb's copy holds only in-frame clones and misses some; the assay was immunoSEQ multiplex PCR. The sample holds 90,000 to 100,000 clones, more than 70% seen once. The material was peripheral blood mononuclear cells (PBMCs), obtained before the fourth cycle of nivolumab. Receptors were obtained from a human donor with classical Hodgkin lymphoma.

The V gene is TRBV6-5, the J gene TRBJ1-5; 7 nucleotides match TRBD1. V lost 0 bases, J lost 2 bases, and 1 base stayed unmatched. CDR1 is MNHEY, CDR2 SVGAGI, per germline. The CDR3 runs to 15 residues. The CDR3 spells CASSYSRGRNQPQHF. The DNA for the CDR3 is TGTGCCAGCAGTTACTCAAGGGGGCGCAATCAGCCCCAGCATTTT.

The table lists this clone with a few counts. The V call is TRBV7-2, the J call TRBJ1-6; D not certain. Germline V gene lookup returns CDR1 SGHTA and CDR2 FQGNSA. Trimming shortened V by 5 bases and J by 6 bases, and 2 bases separated the two germline ends. The length of the CDR3 is 11 residues. CDR3 residues: CASSLNSPLHF. Here the CDR3 DNA reads TGTGCCAGCAGCCTTAATTCACCCCTCCACTTT.

J is TRBJ1-4 and V is TRBV4-2; D not certain. Germline CDR1 is LGHNA and CDR2 is YNFKEQ. This CDR3 is 14 amino acids long. V lost 7 bases and J 0 bases, leaving 9 bases between the germline ends. The CDR3 DNA reads as TGTGCCAGCAAAGGTCAGCCAACTAATGAAAAACTGTTTTTT. This codes for CASKGQPTNEKLFF.

The rearrangement joins TRBV5-5 to TRBJ1-5, with D maybe TRBD1 (6 bases). This CDR3 region has 17 residues. Germline CDR1 reads SGHKS; CDR2 reads YYEKEE (reference sequence). Deletions cut 4 bases from V and 4 bases from J, with 21 bases between. In nucleotides, the CDR3 is TGTGCCAGCAGCCCGGGGGCCGGGGGCGTGCGAAATCAGCCCCAGCATTTT. As protein: CASSPGAGGVRNQPQHF.

The chain has TRBV4-3 and TRBJ2-1; 10 positions match TRBD2. Germline trimming cut 1 base from V and 4 bases from J; bases unmatched to any gene: 7. The CDR3 loop spans 17 amino acids. Per the germline V gene, CDR1 is LGHNA and CDR2 is YSLEER. The CDR3 spells CASSQVSWTSGYNEQFF. CDR3 nucleotides: TGCGCCAGCAGCCAAGTTTCTTGGACTAGCGGTTACAATGAGCAGTTCTTC.

This clone was observed once. The J gene is TRBJ1-1, the V gene TRBV11-3; no reliable D call. The CDR3 has 13 amino acids. CDR1 is SGHNT, CDR2 YENEEA, per germline. Trimming took off 5 bases at V and 1 base at J, with 8 bases between the two ends. CDR3 sequence: CASSTRQNTEAFF. The CDR3, as DNA: TGTGCCAGCAGCACAAGACAGAACACTGAAGCTTTCTTT.

This clone was counted a few times. The rearrangement links TRBV30 to TRBJ2-1; D not certain. Germline V gives CDR1 GTSNPN, CDR2 SVGIG (reference sequence). Between the trimmed V and J ends, which lost 3 bases and 3 bases, there was a span of 6 bases. The CDR3 is 12 amino acids. The CDR3 sequence: CAWSPSYNEQFF. The CDR3, as DNA: TGTGCCTGGAGCCCGAGCTACAATGAGCAGTTCTTC. The full variable domain, its missing parts supplied by reference TRBV30 and TRBJ2-1, is SQTIHQWPATLVQPVGSPLSLECTVEGTSNPNLYWYRQAAGRGLQLLFYSVGIGQISSEVPQNLSASRPQDRQFILSSKKLLLSDSGFYLCAWSPSYNEQFFGPGTRLTVL.

This clone occurred once. This chain uses TRBV5-4 with TRBJ2-6; 7 bases agree with TRBD1. V dropped 3 bases and J dropped 0; count of bases not matched to a gene: 3. Looked up from germline, CDR1 is SGHNT and CDR2 is YYREEE (reference sequence). The CDR3 loop spans 16 amino acids. CDR3 sequence reads: CASSSGQISGANVLTF. The CDR3 bases are TGTGCCAGCAGCTCGGGACAGATCTCTGGGGCCAACGTCCTGACTTTC.

The V gene is TRBV7-2, the J gene TRBJ1-6; 8 nucleotides align to TRBD1. This CDR3 spans 15 amino acids. Germline V gene lookup returns CDR1 SGHTA and CDR2 FQGNSA. V lost 8 bases to trimming and J lost 3 bases; unmatched junction nucleotides: 6. This CDR3 is CASLFTGGYNSPLHF. The CDR3 DNA sequence: TGTGCCAGCCTCTTTACAGGGGGCTATAATTCACCCCTCCACTTT.